The clone carrying this T cell receptor beta chain was observed a few times. Per donor, one heparinised blood draw averaged about 116 mL. Purities over 95% were achieved in all sorted populations. The data were obtained in a study of beta chain features in type 1 diabetes. The entirety of the isolated RNA underwent reverse transcription, so expressed TCRB transcripts were sequenced. Assay used: immunoSEQ multiplex PCR; TCRdb lists only in-frame clones, some missing. The table has some 410,000 clones, around 13% seen once; the top ten hold roughly 0.033%. What was sequenced was naive CD4+ T cells from blood. The receptor was isolated from a man aged 25-45 years in good health.

The CDR3 region is CASSLVAGVGQETQYF. The CDR3 region has the DNA TGTGCCAGCAGCTTAGTTGCAGGGGTCGGCCAAGAGACCCAGTACTTC. The chain couples TRBV7-2 to TRBJ2-5, with a possible D match to TRBD1 (6 bases). With 1 base removed from V and 1 base from J, the gap between germline ends came to 13 bases. The CDR3 is made up of 16 amino acids. Per germline, CDR1 SGHTA and CDR2 FQGNSA.